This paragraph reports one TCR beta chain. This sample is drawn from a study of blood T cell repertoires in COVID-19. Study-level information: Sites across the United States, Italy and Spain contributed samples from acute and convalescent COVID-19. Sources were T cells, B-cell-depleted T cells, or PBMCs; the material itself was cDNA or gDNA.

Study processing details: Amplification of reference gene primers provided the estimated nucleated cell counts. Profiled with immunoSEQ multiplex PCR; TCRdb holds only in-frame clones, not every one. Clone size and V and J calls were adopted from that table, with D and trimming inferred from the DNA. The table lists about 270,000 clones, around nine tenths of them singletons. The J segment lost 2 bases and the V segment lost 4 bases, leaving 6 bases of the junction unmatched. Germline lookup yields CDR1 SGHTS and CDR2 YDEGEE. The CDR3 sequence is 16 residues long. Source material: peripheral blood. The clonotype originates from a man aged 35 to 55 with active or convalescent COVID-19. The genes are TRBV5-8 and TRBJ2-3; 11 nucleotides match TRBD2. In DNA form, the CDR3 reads TGTGCCAGCAGCCCCGGGACTAGCGGTTCCACAGATACGCAGTATTTT. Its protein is CASSPGTSGSTDTQYF.